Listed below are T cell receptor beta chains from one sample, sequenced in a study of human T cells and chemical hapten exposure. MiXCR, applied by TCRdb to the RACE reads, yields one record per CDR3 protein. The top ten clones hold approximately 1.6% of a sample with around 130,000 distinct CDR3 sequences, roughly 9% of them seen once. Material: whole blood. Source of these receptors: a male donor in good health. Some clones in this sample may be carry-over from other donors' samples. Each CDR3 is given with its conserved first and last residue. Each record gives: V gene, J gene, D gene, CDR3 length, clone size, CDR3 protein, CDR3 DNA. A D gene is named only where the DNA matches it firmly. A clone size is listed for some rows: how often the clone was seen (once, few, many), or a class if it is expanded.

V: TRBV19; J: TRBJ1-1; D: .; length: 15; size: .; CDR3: CASTDRTRLPAEAFF; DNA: TGTGCCAGTACCGATCGGACGAGGCTCCCGGCTGAAGCTTTCTTT
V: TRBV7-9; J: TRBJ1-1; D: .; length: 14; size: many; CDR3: CASSLISEAPEAFF; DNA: TGTGCCAGCAGCTTAATTTCAGAAGCGCCTGAAGCTTTCTTT
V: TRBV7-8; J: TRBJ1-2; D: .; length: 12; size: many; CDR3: CASSYGSYGYTF; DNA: TGTGCCAGCAGCTATGGGTCCTATGGCTACACCTTC
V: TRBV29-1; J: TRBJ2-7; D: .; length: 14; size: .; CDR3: CSVLPWRDAYEQYF; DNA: TGCAGCGTTCTCCCCTGGAGGGATGCCTACGAGCAGTACTTC
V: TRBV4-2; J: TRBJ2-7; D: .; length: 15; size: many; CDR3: CARKGVGQFSYEQYF; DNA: TGTGCCAGAAAGGGGGTTGGACAGTTCTCCTACGAGCAGTACTTC
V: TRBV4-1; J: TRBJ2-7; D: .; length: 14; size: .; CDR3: CASSSGPFSYEQYF; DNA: TGCGCCAGCAGCAGCGGACCGTTCTCCTACGAGCAGTACTTC
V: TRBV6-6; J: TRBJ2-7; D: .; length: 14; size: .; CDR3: CASSYSPETYEQYF; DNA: TGTGCCAGCAGTTACTCTCCGGAAACCTACGAGCAGTACTTC
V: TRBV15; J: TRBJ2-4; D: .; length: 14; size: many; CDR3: CATSRGTAINIQYF; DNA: TGTGCCACCAGCAGAGGGACAGCGATAAACATTCAGTACTTC
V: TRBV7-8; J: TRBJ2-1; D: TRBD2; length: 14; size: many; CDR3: CASSLGTSAAEQFF; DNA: TGTGCCAGCAGCTTGGGGACTAGCGCGGCTGAGCAGTTCTTC
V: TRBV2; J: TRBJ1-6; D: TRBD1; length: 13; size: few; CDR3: CASWTGGNSPLHF; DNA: TGTGCCAGCTGGACAGGTGGCAATTCACCCCTCCACTTT
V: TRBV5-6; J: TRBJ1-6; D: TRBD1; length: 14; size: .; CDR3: CASSLGQGGPPLHF; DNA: TGTGCCAGCAGCTTGGGTCAGGGGGGCCCACCCCTCCACTTT
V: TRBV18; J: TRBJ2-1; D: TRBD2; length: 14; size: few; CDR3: CASSPTSGKDEQFF; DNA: TGTGCCAGCTCACCGACTAGCGGGAAGGATGAGCAGTTCTTC
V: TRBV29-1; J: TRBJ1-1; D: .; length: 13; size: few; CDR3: CSVERLLNTEAFF; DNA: TGCAGCGTTGAGCGGCTGCTGAACACTGAAGCTTTCTTT
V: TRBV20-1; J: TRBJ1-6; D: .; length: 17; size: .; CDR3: CSAREGWGGPHNSPLHF; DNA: TGCAGTGCTAGAGAGGGATGGGGGGGACCTCATAATTCACCCCTCCACTTT
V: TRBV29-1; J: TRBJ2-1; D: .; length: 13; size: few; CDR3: CSVGLSDETEQFF; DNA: TGCAGCGTGGGCCTATCGGACGAGACTGAGCAGTTCTTC
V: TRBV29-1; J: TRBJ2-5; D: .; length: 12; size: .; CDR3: CSVERQQETQYF; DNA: TGCAGCGTTGAGCGACAGCAAGAGACCCAGTACTTC
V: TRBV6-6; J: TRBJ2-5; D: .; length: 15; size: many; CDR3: CASSYPLQGGETQYF; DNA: TGTGCCAGCAGTTACCCACTACAGGGCGGGGAGACCCAGTACTTC
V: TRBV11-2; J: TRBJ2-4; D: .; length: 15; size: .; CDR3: CASSLGGSSKNIQYF; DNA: TGTGCCAGCAGCCTTGGGGGGTCGTCCAAAAACATTCAGTACTTC
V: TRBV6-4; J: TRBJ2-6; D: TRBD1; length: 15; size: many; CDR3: CASSGDSSGANVLTF; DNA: TGTGCCAGCAGTGGGGACAGCTCTGGGGCCAACGTCCTGACTTTC
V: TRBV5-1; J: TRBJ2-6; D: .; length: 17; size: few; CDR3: CASSLGQRPSGANVLTF; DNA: TGCGCCAGCAGCTTGGGGCAGAGACCCTCTGGGGCCAACGTCCTGACTTTC
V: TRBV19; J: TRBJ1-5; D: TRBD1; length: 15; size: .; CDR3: CASSSYRGGNQPQHF; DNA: TGTGCCAGTAGTTCTTACAGGGGGGGCAATCAGCCCCAGCATTTT
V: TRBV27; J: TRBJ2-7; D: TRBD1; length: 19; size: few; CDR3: CASSFRLEVGTAFPYEQYF; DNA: TGTGCCAGCAGTTTTCGGCTTGAGGTAGGGACAGCCTTCCCCTACGAGCAGTACTTC
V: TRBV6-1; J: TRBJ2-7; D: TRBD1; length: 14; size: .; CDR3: CASIWDSPKYEQYF; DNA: TGTGCCAGCATTTGGGACAGCCCGAAATACGAGCAGTACTTC
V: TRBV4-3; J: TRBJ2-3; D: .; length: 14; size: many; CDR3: CASGGTTSTDTQYF; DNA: TGCGCCAGCGGAGGGACCACTAGCACAGATACGCAGTATTTT
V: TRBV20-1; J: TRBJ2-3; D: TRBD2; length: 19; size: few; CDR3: CSATGTSGRKGKGTDTQYF; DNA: TGCAGTGCTACCGGGACTAGCGGGAGAAAGGGGAAGGGCACAGATACGCAGTATTTT
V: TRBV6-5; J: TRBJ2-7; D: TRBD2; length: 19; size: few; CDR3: CASSYSFGTSGPGSYEQYF; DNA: TGTGCCAGCAGTTACTCGTTTGGGACTAGCGGGCCTGGTTCCTACGAGCAGTACTTC
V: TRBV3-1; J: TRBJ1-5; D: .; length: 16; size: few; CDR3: CASSQGGPAFDQPQHF; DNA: TGTGCCAGCAGCCAAGGAGGGCCAGCGTTCGATCAGCCCCAGCATTTT
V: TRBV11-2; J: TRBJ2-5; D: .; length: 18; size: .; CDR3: CASSLRSGFSYTAETQYF; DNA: TGTGCCAGCAGCTTAAGGTCAGGATTTTCGTATACGGCGGAGACCCAGTACTTC
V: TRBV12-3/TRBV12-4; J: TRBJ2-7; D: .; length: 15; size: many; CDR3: CASSFLLGGTYEQYF; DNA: TGTGCCAGCAGTTTTTTGCTTGGGGGTACCTACGAGCAGTACTTC
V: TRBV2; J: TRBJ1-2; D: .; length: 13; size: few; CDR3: CASSEVRSGGYTF; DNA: TGTGCCAGCAGTGAAGTCCGGTCAGGCGGCTACACCTTC
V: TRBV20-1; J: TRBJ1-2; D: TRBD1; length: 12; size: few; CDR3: CSATNRGYGYTF; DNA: TGCAGTGCTACCAACAGGGGTTACGGCTACACCTTC